This passage covers 13 T cell receptor beta chains from one sample sequenced in a study of T cell repertoires in cytomegalovirus infection. The antigens for these receptors are not known. One entry per CDR3 protein, called by TCRdb with MiXCR from the reads. Among 110,000 to 150,000 distinct CDR3 sequences listed, approximately 30% were seen once. Material: CD8+ T cells from cultured PBMCs, obtained from culture after CMV antigen stimulation. These receptors were obtained from a human donor in good health (CMV status not recorded). Some clones in this sample may be carry-over from other donors' samples.

The sample holds a few counts of this clonotype. The genes are TRBV27 and TRBJ1-3, with D possibly being TRBD1 (6 bases). This CDR3 spans 13 amino acids. Germline CDR1 and CDR2: MNHEY and SMNVEV (reference sequence). V was pared by 7 bases and J by 3 bases, with 10 bases between. CDR3: CASTQGLGNTIYF. The CDR3 coding sequence is TGTGCCAGCACTCAGGGGCTTGGAAACACCATATATTTT.

This clonotype was observed many times. This chain joins TRBV12-3 or TRBV12-4 and TRBJ1-5, with D perhaps matching TRBD1 (5 bases). The CDR3 contains 16 residues. Trimming shortened V by 2 bases and J by 0 bases, and 11 bases separated the two germline ends. As DNA, the CDR3 is TGTGCCAGCAGTTTAAGGGGTCTGGATAGCAATCAGCCCCAGCATTTT. Translating it yields CASSLRGLDSNQPQHF.

This chain joins TRBV6-1 and TRBJ1-1; D not resolved. Germline values: CDR1 MNHNS, CDR2 SASEGT. V was clipped by 5 bases and J by 6 bases, with 22 bases between them. CDR3 length: 16 residues. For the CDR3, the DNA is TGTGCCAGCAGTCCGGGGTTCGGGCGGGGAGACTCTGAAGCTTTCTTT. Protein sequence: CASSPGFGRGDSEAFF.

CDR3 amino acids: CASSSIGGTEAFF. The CDR3 DNA reads as TGTGCCAGCAGTTCCATCGGGGGAACTGAAGCTTTCTTT. The chain combines TRBV27 with TRBJ1-1; D perhaps matches TRBD1 (5 bases). V was trimmed by 4 bases and J by 5 bases, leaving 11 bases between them. Germline V CDR1 and CDR2: MNHEY, SMNVEV (reference sequence). The CDR3 runs to 13 residues.

The chain employs TRBV28 and TRBJ2-7, with TRBD1 as a possible D gene (6 bases). The CDR3 has 13 residues. The germline V and J ends were trimmed by 2 bases and 5 bases, with 10 bases remaining between them. In germline, CDR1 is MDHEN, CDR2 SYDVKM. This chain's CDR3 is CASSLGYRDEQYF. CDR3 nucleotide sequence: TGTGCCAGCAGTTTAGGGTACAGGGACGAGCAGTACTTC.

This clonotype appeared many times. The CDR3 DNA follows: TGTGCCAGCAGCCCAACAGGGGAAGGCAATCAGCCCCAGCATTTT. Residues: CASSPTGEGNQPQHF. The chain joins TRBV7-9 to TRBJ1-5; 7 bases fit TRBD1. V gave up 5 bases and J gave up 2 bases; unmatched junction bases: 6. The CDR3 runs to 15 residues. CDR1 is SEHNR, CDR2 FQNEAQ, per germline (reference sequence).

This clonotype was counted a few times. The V gene is TRBV27, the J gene TRBJ1-6; D is uncertain. This CDR3 region has 15 residues. V was clipped by 0 bases and J by 7 bases, with 10 bases between them. Per germline, CDR1 MNHEY and CDR2 SMNVEV (reference sequence). The CDR3, as DNA: TGTGCCAGCAGTTTATCGGTGGTCGGGAATTCACCCCTCCACTTT. Its protein is CASSLSVVGNSPLHF.

This clonotype was counted a few times. In DNA, the CDR3 is TGTGCCAGCAGTGGGTGGTCTGGGACTACTAACTATGGCTACACCTTC. Protein: CASSGWSGTTNYGYTF. V gene TRBV9 combines with J gene TRBJ1-2; D may be TRBD1 (5 bases). There are 16 residues in the CDR3. Trimming took 5 bases from V and 0 from J, leaving 17 bases between them. Germline V CDR1 and CDR2: SGDLS, YYNGEE. The full variable domain, with the rest looked up from reference TRBV9 and TRBJ1-2, is DSGVTQTPKHLITATGQRVTLRCSPRSGDLSVYWYQQSLDQGLQFLIQYYNGEERAKGNILERFSAQQFPDLHSELNLSSLELGDSALYFCASSGWSGTTNYGYTFGSGTRLTVV.

This clonotype was counted many times. The CDR3 region is CASSQELAGVSSYEQYF. DNA of the CDR3: TGCGCCAGCAGCCAAGAACTAGCGGGGGTAAGCTCCTACGAGCAGTACTTC. This chain connects TRBV4-1 to TRBJ2-7; 11 bases align to TRBD2. Trimming at V came to 0 bases and at J to 0 bases, leaving 4 bases not matched to a gene. The CDR3 totals 17 residues. From germline, CDR1 is MGHRA and CDR2 YSYEKL.

Ten or more counts support this clonotype. The rearrangement uses TRBV27 and TRBJ2-7; D possibly corresponds to TRBD1 (6 bases). The CDR3 loop spans 13 amino acids. Germline CDR1 reads MNHEY; CDR2 reads SMNVEV (reference sequence). Trimming took off 3 bases at V and 5 bases at J, with 11 bases between the two ends. The CDR3 spells CASSLAGAHEQYF. CDR3 in DNA: TGTGCCAGCAGTTTGGCAGGGGCCCACGAGCAGTACTTC.

The table lists this clonotype with many counts. The rearrangement uses TRBV6-1 and TRBJ2-1, with D possibly called TRBD1 or TRBD2 (5 bases each). The germline CDR1 and CDR2 sequences are MNHNS and SASEGT. Deletions cut 6 bases from V and 6 bases from J, with 15 bases between. This CDR3 comprises 14 residues. The CDR3, as DNA: TGTGCCAGCAGCTGGGCAGGGACGGGCAATGAGCAGTTCTTC. Translated: CASSWAGTGNEQFF.

The rearrangement uses TRBV12-3 or TRBV12-4 and TRBJ1-1; weak D call: TRBD1 (5 bases). CDR3 size: 13 residues. V was clipped by 4 bases and J by 5 bases, with 11 bases between them. This CDR3 is CASSWNWGTEAFF. CDR3 nucleotides: TGTGCCAGCAGTTGGAATTGGGGGACTGAAGCTTTCTTT.

This clonotype has just a few counts. The CDR3 here is CSVFFGGSDEKLFF. The CDR3 DNA sequence: TGCAGCGTTTTCTTCGGGGGGTCGGATGAAAAACTGTTTTTT. The chain employs TRBV29-1 and TRBJ1-4; D possibly corresponds to TRBD1 (5 bases). The germline V gene encodes CDR1 SQVTM and CDR2 ANQGSEA. The ends were cut back, 5 bases at V and 6 bases at J, with 16 bases in the middle. The CDR3 sequence is 14 residues long.